Sequencing of this TCR beta chain was carried out in a study of beta chain features in type 1 diabetes. Study results and caveats: Type 1 diabetes patients showed fewer insertions and more deletions at VDJ junctions.

This clone rates as medium-sized. What it recognizes is unknown. The ends lost 5 bases at V and 5 bases at J; junction bases unmatched: 9. Germline-derived CDR1 and CDR2 are SGHAT and FQNNGV. The CDR3 sequence is 17 residues long. The study reverse transcribed the entire isolated RNA, so it sequenced expressed TCRB transcripts. Some clones are missing from TCRdb's copy, which holds only in-frame ones; the method was immunoSEQ multiplex PCR. Here the sample spans around 40,000 clones, just over 50% being singletons. Sequencing input: Tregs from blood. V usage is TRBV11-2 and J usage is TRBJ2-5; 15 bases align to TRBD2. This receptor was taken from a young woman in good health. The CDR3: CASSPWGLAGGRETQYF. DNA of the CDR3: TGTGCCAGCAGCCCATGGGGACTAGCGGGAGGCCGGGAGACCCAGTACTTC.